The clone carrying this T cell receptor (beta chain) was seen a single time. Antigen: not known. Repertoires were generated with immunoSEQ multiplex PCR, while TCRdb's copy carries only in-frame clones and drops some. The data hold over 45,000 clones, with about two thirds observed a single time. Trimming removed 4 bases from V and 2 bases from J; junction bases left unmatched: 6. The CDR3 runs to 14 residues. The V gene's germline CDR1 is SGHTS and CDR2 YDEGEE. This specimen comes from a study of PD-1 blockade in classical Hodgkin lymphoma. Findings and limits, study-wide: Lower baseline TCR diversity was reported for newly diagnosed patients than for healthy donors.

Each patient experienced a relapse that followed autologous stem cell transplantation, and brentuximab vedotin exposure varied. Sequencing was performed on peripheral blood mononuclear cells (PBMCs), taken before the second cycle of nivolumab. The rearrangement links TRBV5-8 to TRBJ2-7, with 7 bases fitting TRBD2. This receptor was taken from a human donor with classical Hodgkin lymphoma. CDR3 sequence reads: CASSPRLAPYEQYF. CDR3 nucleotides: TGTGCCAGCAGCCCAAGACTAGCTCCCTACGAGCAGTACTTC.